This T cell receptor (beta chain) is from a study of T-cell reconstitution after alpha-beta-depleted transplantation in children. Whole-study findings and limits: Reportedly, alpha-beta T cells present about two months post-transplant originated from several hundred expanded clones of graft origin. Surviving recipient T cells and intrathymic progenitors accounted for some patients' high TCRbeta diversity at day 60. From newly produced T cells came most of the T-cell counts and diversity one year after transplant.

For this clonotype: Its antigen is currently unknown.

Germline loops: CDR1 DFQATT, CDR2 SNEGSKA (reference sequence). The CDR3 sequence is 15 residues long. Trimming left V 2 bases short and J 2 bases short, with 15 bases between. Preparation of the TCRbeta library used unique molecular identifiers. TCRdb re-derived calls from the PCR reads in MiXCR, one entry per CDR3 protein. The sample shows 440,000 or so distinct CDR3 sequences, around two fifths of them seen only once. Source: PBMCs, taken before TCRalphabeta/CD19-depleted stem cell transplant. The receptor was isolated from a girl aged 2-10 years with aplastic anemia, due to receive a stem cell transplant. This chain links TRBV20-1 with TRBJ2-5; D uncertain. The DNA for the CDR3 is TGCAGTGCTAGAATGAGTTCCCCCTTACAAGAGACCCAGTACTTC. Protein product: CSARMSSPLQETQYF.